The clone carrying this T cell receptor beta chain has only a few counts. Its antigen remains unidentified. Just one base apart from a much larger clone, this may be a read error. This sample was taken from a study of tumor-infiltrating lymphocytes in primary liver carcinoma. Broader study findings: Only about 7.5-24% of top clones appeared in all five tumor regions. Tumor-adjacent and tumor-blood pairs showed less overlap than tumor region pairs. The top-250-clone fraction was significantly higher in tumors than in blood (p = 0.039).

Unsorted bulk tissue, roughly 20-33 mg of it, served as the source for co-extraction of RNA and DNA. There were five separate regions sampled from each tumor. The germline gives CDR1 SQVTM, CDR2 ANQGSEA. This CDR3 comprises 11 residues. Total RNA (approximately 450 ng) served as template for TCR beta cDNA synthesis primed by a constant-region primer. Slightly modified ARM-PCR, run as three nested multiplex PCR rounds, produced the TCR beta libraries. Two initial PCR rounds of about 10 cycles each paired TRBV1-TRBV30 forward primers with a C-beta reverse primer. TCRdb re-derived calls from the multiplex PCR reads in MiXCR, one entry per CDR3 protein. Here the sample spans about 54,000 distinct CDR3 sequences, 70% to 80% being singletons.

V usage is TRBV29-1 and J usage is TRBJ1-2; D uncertain. The sequenced material came from liver tumor tissue from sampling region 2. Indicated subset: tumor region T2, inferior pole. The source of this sequence is a man aged 35 to 55 with primary liver carcinoma and hepatitis B virus infection. CDR3 DNA sequence: TGCAGCGTTGCCCTGAACTATGGCTACGCCTTC. This sequence encodes CSVALNYGYAF. The variable domain in full, with the rest retrieved from reference TRBV29-1 and TRBJ1-2, is SAVISQKPSRDICQRGTSLTIQCQVDSQVTMMFWYRQQPGQSLTLIATANQGSEATYESGFVIDKFPISRPNLTFSTLTVSNMSPEDSSIYLCSVALNYGYAFGSGTRLTVV.